This is a list of T cell receptor beta chains from one sample in a study of blood T cell repertoires in COVID-19. The assay was immunoSEQ multiplex PCR, and TCRdb's table has in-frame clones only and misses some. The sample lists 400,000 to 500,000 clones, about 88% occurring once. The sequenced sample consisted of PBMCs or T cells enriched from blood (not recorded which). The receptors derive from a woman under 30 who had been exposed to COVID-19. CDR3s include the opening cysteine and the closing phenylalanine or tryptophan. D genes are given only for firm matches. The size entry is marked missing in some rows and otherwise reads once, few, many or a size class.

d_gene	abundance	v_gene	j_gene	CDR3aa	CDR3nt
NA	NA	TRBV7-2	TRBJ2-7	CASSLDGDPYEQYF	TGTGCCAGCAGCTTAGATGGAGATCCCTACGAGCAGTACTTC
NA	NA	TRBV4-1	TRBJ1-5	CASSQDSYGNQPQHF	TGCGCCAGCAGCCAAGACTCTTATGGCAATCAGCCCCAGCATTTT
NA	NA	TRBV28	TRBJ2-3	CASSPGPGIMTDTQYF	TGTGCCAGCAGCCCCGGGCCGGGGATTATGACAGATACGCAGTATTTT
TRBD1	NA	TRBV11-2	TRBJ1-5	CATTDRDGQPQHF	TGTGCCACCACCGACAGGGATGGTCAGCCCCAGCATTTT
TRBD1	NA	TRBV19	TRBJ2-1	CASSGQGNSYNEQFF	TGTGCCAGTAGCGGACAGGGTAATTCCTACAATGAGCAGTTCTTC
NA	NA	TRBV7-2	TRBJ2-5	CASSLGRGQETQYF	TGTGCCAGCAGCTTAGGCCGGGGACAAGAGACCCAGTACTTC
NA	NA	TRBV28	TRBJ1-2	CASSPTIYGYTF	TGTGCCAGCAGCCCCACTATCTATGGCTACACCTTC
NA	NA	TRBV4-2	TRBJ1-3	CASSQDPGTGNTIYF	TGTGCCAGCAGCCAAGACCCAGGGACTGGAAACACCATATATTTT
NA	NA	TRBV27	TRBJ2-4	CASSFGAGVGDIQYF	TGTGCCAGCAGTTTCGGGGCAGGGGTTGGAGACATTCAGTACTTC
NA	NA	TRBV9	TRBJ1-1	CASSARLDTEAFF	TGTGCCAGCAGCGCCAGGTTGGACACTGAAGCTTTCTTT
NA	few	TRBV20-1	TRBJ1-6	CSASGGPDNSPLHF	TGCAGTGCTAGTGGGGGCCCCGATAATTCACCCCTCCACTTT
NA	NA	TRBV27	TRBJ2-7	CASTEGVGVYEQYF	TGTGCCAGCACCGAGGGGGTTGGGGTCTACGAGCAGTACTTC
TRBD2	NA	TRBV27	TRBJ2-1	CASTSGGYYNEQFF	TGTGCCAGCACCTCGGGGGGGTATTACAATGAGCAGTTCTTC
TRBD1	NA	TRBV5-6	TRBJ1-5	CASSLGTGSLVNQPQHF	TGTGCCAGCAGCCTCGGGACAGGGTCATTGGTCAATCAGCCCCAGCATTTT
TRBD2	NA	TRBV11-2	TRBJ2-2	CASNRAGAFGELFF	TGTGCCAGCAACCGAGCGGGGGCTTTCGGGGAGCTGTTTTTT
NA	NA	TRBV28	TRBJ2-7	CASSPLVGTLPSYEQYF	TGTGCCAGCAGTCCCCTAGTCGGGACTTTACCCTCCTACGAGCAGTACTTC
TRBD1	NA	TRBV29-1	TRBJ2-7	CSVSDRGYEQYF	TGCAGCGTTTCTGACAGGGGCTACGAGCAGTACTTC